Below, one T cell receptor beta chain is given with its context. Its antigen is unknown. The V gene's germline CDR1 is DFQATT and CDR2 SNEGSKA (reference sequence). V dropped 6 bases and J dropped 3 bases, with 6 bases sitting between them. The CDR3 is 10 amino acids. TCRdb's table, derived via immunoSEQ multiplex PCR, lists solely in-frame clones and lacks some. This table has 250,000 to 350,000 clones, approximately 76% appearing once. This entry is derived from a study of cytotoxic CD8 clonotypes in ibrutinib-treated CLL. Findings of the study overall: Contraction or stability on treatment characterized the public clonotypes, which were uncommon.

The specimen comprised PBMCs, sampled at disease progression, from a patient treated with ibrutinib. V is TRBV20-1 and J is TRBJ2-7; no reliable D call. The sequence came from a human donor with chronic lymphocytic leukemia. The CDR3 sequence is CSAAYYEQYF. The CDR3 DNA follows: TGCAGTGCAGCGTACTACGAGCAGTACTTC.